This TCR beta chain stems from a study of cytomegalovirus exposure and HLA in healthy donors. Study-level results: Common viral pathogens seemed to be connected with several of the most significant clusters, according to a later analysis. The sole available immune exposure information was CMV serostatus. Within an earlier analysis, most TCR beta V segments proved productive either about 87% or about 30% of the time.

CDR3 length: 16 residues. The germline V gene has CDR1 SGHNT and CDR2 YENEEA. Unmatched junction bases numbered 7, after V lost 5 bases and J lost 8 bases. This clone was detected only a few times. Its target is unknown. Primers for the PCR totalled 60 Vbeta and 13 Jbeta. Repertoires were generated with immunoSEQ multiplex PCR, while TCRdb's copy carries only in-frame clones and drops some. Of 100,000 to 150,000 clones in the sample, over 70% were seen once. The sequencing input was PBMCs. V usage is TRBV11-3 and J usage is TRBJ2-1; 15 nucleotides match TRBD2. The TCR was taken from a woman in her forties or fifties in good health and CMV-seronegative. In DNA, the CDR3 is TGTGCCAGCAGCCAAGGGACTAGCGGGAGGATCGATGAGCAGTTCTTC. Protein: CASSQGTSGRIDEQFF.